Presented here are 17 T cell receptor beta chains from one specimen sequenced in a study of blood T cells in healthy people across ages. Together with a sample-barcoded 5' primer, a J-beta primer mix was included in a second PCR lasting roughly 6 to 12 cycles. MiXCR was run by TCRdb on the 5' RACE reads, yielding one entry per CDR3 protein. Of around 1.7 million distinct CDR3 sequences listed, roughly 27% were seen once; the top ten hold roughly 8%. The sample comprised blood. The receptors originated from a woman younger than 45 in good health.

This clonotype was picked up a small number of times. The chain uses TRBV6-5 and TRBJ1-1; D possibly corresponds to TRBD1 (5 bases). There are 16 residues in the CDR3. The germline CDR1 and CDR2 sequences are MNHEY and SVGAGI. Trimming took off 0 bases at V and 0 bases at J, with 11 bases between the two ends. The CDR3 DNA reads as TGTGCCAGCAGTTACTCGACCCCAGGGTTGAACACTGAAGCTTTCTTT. It is translated as CASSYSTPGLNTEAFF.

This clonotype has a count of ten or more. The CDR3 spells CASSFFPGSGANVLTF. The CDR3 nucleotides are TGTGCCAGCAGTTTTTTTCCCGGCTCTGGGGCCAACGTCCTGACTTTC. The genes are TRBV28 and TRBJ2-6; no definite D call. The CDR3 runs 16 residues. Per the germline V gene, CDR1 is MDHEN and CDR2 is SYDVKM. V was trimmed by 3 bases and J by 0 bases, leaving 9 bases between them.

This clonotype has ten or more counts. The V call is TRBV28, the J call TRBJ2-5, with D possibly being TRBD1 (6 bases). CDR1 is MDHEN and CDR2 is SYDVKM in the germline V gene. V lost 8 bases and J lost 2, with 12 bases in between. The CDR3 totals 13 residues. Here the CDR3 DNA reads TGTGCCAGCCGAGGGGACAATCAAGAGACCCAGTACTTC. As protein: CASRGDNQETQYF.

This clonotype was recorded a few times. The chain employs TRBV5-1 and TRBJ2-5; 12 bases agree with TRBD1. The assigned J gene may be wrong: the sequence end matches TRBJ2-7 better. Germline values: CDR1 SGHRS, CDR2 YFSETQ. CDR3 length: 15 amino acids. The CDR3 bases are TGCGCCAGCAGCTGGGGGGGACAGGGGGCCGACGAGCAGTACTTC. It encodes CASSWGGQGADEQYF.

This clonotype was picked up a small number of times. V gene TRBV12-3 or TRBV12-4 combines with J gene TRBJ2-7, with TRBD2 identical over 12 bases. V trimming: 5 bases; J trimming: 4 bases; junction bases outside the gene matches: 6. The CDR3 is 15 amino acids. CDR3: CASSEGLAGRYEQYF. DNA for the CDR3: TGTGCCAGCAGTGAAGGACTAGCGGGGAGGTACGAGCAGTACTTC.

The chain carries TRBV27 and TRBJ1-1; no firm D call. Looked up from germline, CDR1 is MNHEY and CDR2 is SMNVEV (reference sequence). V was shortened by 1 base and J by 7 bases, with 10 bases between the two germline ends. CDR3 length: 13 amino acids. The CDR3, as DNA: TGTGCCAGCAGTTTATGGCAGGAACGTGAAGCTTTCTTT. Amino acids: CASSLWQEREAFF.

Worth noting for this clonotype: A read error may be the cause here, since a much bigger clone is one base away. The V call is TRBV15, the J call TRBJ2-7; D is uncertain. Germline CDR1 is LNHNV and CDR2 is YYDKDF (reference sequence). The CDR3 length is 14 residues. CDR3 coding DNA: TGTGCCACCAGCAGAGTCCGTAGCTCCTACGAGCAGGACTTC. It is translated as CATSRVRSSYEQDF.

This clonotype was recorded at least ten times. This chain connects TRBV27 to TRBJ2-1; tentative D call: TRBD1 (5 bases). This CDR3 spans 11 amino acids. Germline assignment: CDR1 MNHEY and CDR2 SMNVEV (reference sequence). V was pared by 8 bases and J by 9 bases, with 11 bases between. Written as DNA, the CDR3 is TGTGCCAGCCTATTAGGGGCTGAGCAGTTCTTC. This translates into CASLLGAEQFF.

About this clonotype: A much larger clone is a single base away; this may be a read error. The CDR3 carries no conserved terminal phenylalanine or tryptophan, so it likely arises from a read error. For the CDR3, the DNA is TGTGCCAGCAGGCGGGGGGACACGCGCAATCAGCCCCAGCATTTG. Translating gives CASRRGDTRNQPQHL. The chain joins TRBV28 to TRBJ1-5; perhaps TRBD1 as D (6 bases). The CDR3 consists of 15 residues. Germline assignment: CDR1 MDHEN and CDR2 SYDVKM. Trimming removed 6 bases at V and 2 bases at J, with 14 bases between.

In this sample, this clonotype turned up once. The chain employs TRBV7-9 and TRBJ1-4, with D possibly matching TRBD1 (5 bases). Germline loops: CDR1 SEHNR, CDR2 FQNEAQ (reference sequence). This CDR3 is 14 amino acids long. Between the trimmed V and J ends, which lost 5 bases and 6 bases, there was a span of 13 bases. The CDR3 loop is CASSGGFPDEKLFF. The CDR3 DNA follows: TGTGCCAGCAGCGGGGGGTTTCCGGATGAAAAACTGTTTTTT.

This sequence joins TRBV6-1 and TRBJ1-2; 9 bases map to TRBD1. With V trimmed by 2 bases and J by 8 bases, 9 bases remained unmatched. This CDR3 comprises 15 residues. CDR1 and CDR2 (germline): MNHNS, SASEGT. The CDR3 region has the DNA TGTGCCAGCAGTGAATGGGGACAGGGATCTCGGGGCTACACCTTC. Translated, it gives CASSEWGQGSRGYTF.

Only one count was recorded for this clonotype. The chain links TRBV2 to TRBJ2-3; D is uncertain. The CDR3 is 15 residues long. Trimming stripped 6 bases from V and 0 bases from J, with 13 bases between. Germline CDR1 reads SNHLY; CDR2 reads FYNNEI. The CDR3 loop is CASSPQARSTDTQYF. The CDR3 DNA follows: TGTGCCAGCAGCCCCCAGGCGAGGAGCACAGATACGCAGTATTTT.

This clonotype came up a few times. This chain links TRBV3-1 with TRBJ1-2, with D unclear. Germline CDR1 reads LGHDT; CDR2 reads YNNKEL (reference sequence). CDR3 length: 15 amino acids. Trimming removed 2 bases from V and 2 bases from J, with 12 bases in between. The CDR3 DNA reads as TGTGCCAGCAGCCAACGCGGCGGCTCCAACTATGGCTACACCTTC. It yields the protein CASSQRGGSNYGYTF.

On this clonotype itself: This may stem from a read error, because a much larger clone lies one nucleotide away. This rearrangement joins TRBV29-1 to TRBJ1-2; D is undetermined. Trimming shortened V by 4 bases and J by 2 bases, and 14 bases separated the two germline ends. This CDR3 contains 14 residues. CDR1 and CDR2 (germline): SQVTM, ANQGSEA. The CDR3 DNA reads as TGCAGCGTTGCTTTCTTCGACAAGAACTATGGCTACACCTTC. Protein sequence: CSVAFFDKNYGYTF.

The V gene is TRBV2, the J gene TRBJ1-4; no reliable D call. Germline values: CDR1 SNHLY, CDR2 FYNNEI. CDR3 size: 14 residues. V was cut by 3 bases and J by 8 bases, with 13 bases left in between. The CDR3 spells CASSDFMSGEKLFF. CDR3 nucleotide sequence: TGTGCCAGCAGTGATTTTATGAGCGGAGAAAAACTGTTTTTT.

The CDR3 nucleotides are TGTGCCAGCAGCGTAGGGTTCCTACGGGACTCGGGGGGCGATGAGCAGTTCTTC. Translating gives CASSVGFLRDSGGDEQFF. This sequence joins TRBV9 and TRBJ2-1; possibly TRBD2 for D (7 bases). The CDR3 has 18 amino acids. Trimming pared 0 bases from V and 8 bases from J, leaving 24 bases between. Germline V lookup: CDR1 SGDLS, CDR2 YYNGEE. Full variable domain (rest looked up from reference TRBV9 and TRBJ2-1): DSGVTQTPKHLITATGQRVTLRCSPRSGDLSVYWYQQSLDQGLQFLIQYYNGEERAKGNILERFSAQQFPDLHSELNLSSLELGDSALYFCASSVGFLRDSGGDEQFFGPGTRLTVL.

V is TRBV7-3 and J is TRBJ2-6; a possible D gene is TRBD1 (6 bases). This CDR3 has 17 residues. Germline V gene data show CDR1 as SGHTA and CDR2 as FQGTGA. Trimming pared 4 bases from V and 0 bases from J, leaving 13 bases between. The CDR3 region is CASSYLTGLSGANVLTF. CDR3 coding DNA: TGTGCCAGCAGCTATCTGACAGGACTCTCTGGGGCCAACGTCCTGACTTTC.